The next 16 T cell receptor beta chains were all read from a single sample in a study of shared clonotypes between healthy human individuals. Only in-frame clones appear in the TCRdb table, and some are missing; sequencing was by immunoSEQ multiplex PCR. The profile shows 550,000 to 700,000 clones, 60% to 75% of them singletons. Sequencing input: memory CD4+ T cells sorted from blood. Noted subset: CD45RA-negative fraction. The source is a woman aged 25 to 39 in good health.

In its sample, this clone was seen once. This sequence joins TRBV28 and TRBJ2-2, with D perhaps TRBD2 (5 bases). CDR3 length: 15 residues. Per germline, CDR1 MDHEN and CDR2 SYDVKM. Trimming removed 8 bases at V and 0 bases at J, with 13 bases between. CDR3 DNA: TGTGCCAGCCGCTATGGGGAGACGAACACCGGGGAGCTGTTTTTT. It yields the protein CASRYGETNTGELFF.

The CDR3 reads CASRREKETQYF. The CDR3 DNA is TGTGCCAGCAGAAGGGAAAAGGAGACCCAGTACTTC. The chain joins TRBV6-5 to TRBJ2-5, with D uncertain. V was clipped by 6 bases and J by 5 bases, with 10 bases between them. This CDR3 contains 12 residues. Germline CDR1 reads MNHEY; CDR2 reads SVGAGI.

The rearrangement uses TRBV2 and TRBJ1-3, with 8 bases identical to TRBD1. This CDR3 contains 15 residues. Germline CDR1 and CDR2: SNHLY and FYNNEI. The trim removed 4 bases at V and 3 bases at J, leaving 5 bases unmatched. The CDR3 protein is CASSGQGLGGNTIYF. The CDR3, as DNA: TGTGCCAGCAGTGGACAGGGGCTAGGTGGAAACACCATATATTTT. The variable domain in full, completed from reference TRBV2 and TRBJ1-3, reads EPEVTQTPSHQVTQMGQEVILRCVPISNHLYFYWYRQILGQKVEFLVSFYNNEISEKSEIFDDQFSVERPDGSNFTLKIRSTKLEDSAMYFCASSGQGLGGNTIYFGEGSWLTVV.

There are a few counts of this clone. V and J are TRBV7-9 and TRBJ1-1; TRBD1 matches 7 bases. This CDR3 is 16 amino acids long. J lost 4 bases, V lost 0 bases, and 8 bases had no gene match. Germline values: CDR1 SEHNR, CDR2 FQNEAQ (reference sequence). The CDR3 region has the DNA TGTGCCAGCAGCTTAGCGCAGGCAGGGGGAGCCACTGAAGCTTTCTTT. Translation gives CASSLAQAGGATEAFF.

The rearrangement uses TRBV5-8 and TRBJ2-3, with unresolved D. Germline CDR1 SGHTS, CDR2 YDEGEE. The CDR3 runs to 16 residues. The germline V and J ends were trimmed by 0 bases and 1 base, with 12 bases remaining between them. DNA for the CDR3: TGTGCCAGCAGCTTGGACCCAGGCGCCGGCACAGATACGCAGTATTTT. Amino acid sequence: CASSLDPGAGTDTQYF.

This clone appeared a few times. This rearrangement joins TRBV2 to TRBJ2-5; 10 bases fit TRBD2. V lost 7 bases and J lost 5; bases outside the gene matches: 10. CDR1 is SNHLY, CDR2 FYNNEI, per germline. The CDR3 is 15 residues long. CDR3 amino acids: CASNIGLAGVETQYF. CDR3 bases: TGTGCCAGCAATATTGGCCTAGCGGGAGTCGAGACCCAGTACTTC.

The chain recombines TRBV6-5 with TRBJ2-1; D uncertain. This CDR3 has 13 amino acids. V was shortened by 2 bases and J by 6 bases, with 8 bases between the two germline ends. CDR1 is MNHEY and CDR2 is SVGAGI in the germline V gene. The chain's CDR3 is CASSYRRTNEQFF. DNA for the CDR3: TGTGCCAGCAGTTACCGTAGGACCAATGAGCAGTTCTTC.

The V gene is TRBV7-2, the J gene TRBJ2-7; D possibly corresponds to TRBD2 (5 bases). The CDR3 loop spans 13 amino acids. V was pared by 5 bases and J by 3 bases, with 11 bases between. Germline loops: CDR1 SGHTA, CDR2 FQGNSA. This CDR3 is CASSRGSNYEQYF. CDR3 nucleotides: TGTGCCAGCAGCCGGGGATCGAACTACGAGCAGTACTTC.

This rearrangement joins TRBV7-9 to TRBJ2-7; D unclear. This CDR3 is built from 11 residues. The V end was cut by 5 bases, the J end by 5 bases, with 7 bases between. The germline V gene encodes CDR1 SEHNR and CDR2 FQNEAQ (reference sequence). The CDR3 is CASSPHDEQYF. Written as DNA, the CDR3 is TGTGCCAGCAGCCCCCACGACGAGCAGTACTTC.

CDR3 residues: CASGSMATSTDTQYF. CDR3 DNA sequence: TGTGCCAGCGGCTCGATGGCAACTAGCACAGATACGCAGTATTTT. V is TRBV28 and J is TRBJ2-3; no clear D gene. V gave up 8 bases and J gave up 0 bases, with 15 bases separating them. The CDR3 contains 15 residues. The V gene's germline CDR1 is MDHEN and CDR2 SYDVKM.

The sample holds one count of this clone. The chain is built from TRBV5-1 and TRBJ2-6; possibly TRBD1 or TRBD2 for D (5 bases each). The V gene's germline CDR1 is SGHRS and CDR2 YFSETQ. With 2 bases removed from V and 2 bases from J, the gap between germline ends came to 17 bases. This CDR3 is 18 amino acids long. CDR3 DNA sequence: TGCGCCAGCAGCTTACCCGAACGTGGGGGTACTGGGGCCAACGTCCTGACTTTC. Protein sequence: CASSLPERGGTGANVLTF.

This chain uses TRBV18 with TRBJ1-1, with D unresolved. The CDR3 is 13 residues long. Germline loops: CDR1 KGHSH, CDR2 LQKENI. V lost 3 bases and J lost 2, with 7 bases in between. CDR3 amino acids: CASSPSSNTEAFF. As DNA, the CDR3 is TGTGCCAGCTCACCGAGCAGTAACACTGAAGCTTTCTTT.

The table lists this clone with a count of one. The chain is built from TRBV10-1 and TRBJ1-2; no clear D gene. This CDR3 is 13 amino acids long. The V gene's germline CDR1 is WNHNN and CDR2 SYGVQD (reference sequence). V gave up 0 bases and J gave up 11 bases, with 13 bases separating them. CDR3 sequence reads: CASSESGGQGYTF. The CDR3 DNA is TGCGCCAGCAGTGAGTCGGGCGGCCAAGGGTACACCTTC.

The chain joins TRBV18 to TRBJ1-5; TRBD1 agrees at 7 bases. CDR3 length: 15 amino acids. The ends lost 2 bases at V and 3 bases at J; junction bases unmatched: 4. From germline, CDR1 is KGHSH and CDR2 LQKENI. The CDR3 loop reads CASSPGQAINQPQHF. DNA of the CDR3: TGTGCCAGCTCACCAGGACAGGCGATCAATCAGCCCCAGCATTTT.

This clone appeared a single time. The genes are TRBV11-2 and TRBJ2-3; 9 positions match TRBD2. CDR1 and CDR2 (germline): SGHAT, FQNNGV. Trimming at V came to 5 bases and at J to 1 base, leaving 13 bases not matched to a gene. CDR3 length: 18 residues. The CDR3 is CASSIVGLAPRGTDTQYF. In nucleotides, the CDR3 is TGTGCCAGCAGCATAGTAGGACTAGCGCCTAGAGGCACAGATACGCAGTATTTT.

The J gene is TRBJ2-1, the V gene TRBV7-3; 9 nucleotides align to TRBD1. The CDR3 runs to 15 residues. V shed 3 bases, J shed 7 bases, and the junction held 7 bases outside the gene matches. In germline, CDR1 is SGHTA, CDR2 FQGTGA. The CDR3 is CASSFGTGRANEQFF. Written as DNA, the CDR3 is TGTGCCAGCAGCTTTGGGACAGGGAGGGCAAATGAGCAGTTCTTC.